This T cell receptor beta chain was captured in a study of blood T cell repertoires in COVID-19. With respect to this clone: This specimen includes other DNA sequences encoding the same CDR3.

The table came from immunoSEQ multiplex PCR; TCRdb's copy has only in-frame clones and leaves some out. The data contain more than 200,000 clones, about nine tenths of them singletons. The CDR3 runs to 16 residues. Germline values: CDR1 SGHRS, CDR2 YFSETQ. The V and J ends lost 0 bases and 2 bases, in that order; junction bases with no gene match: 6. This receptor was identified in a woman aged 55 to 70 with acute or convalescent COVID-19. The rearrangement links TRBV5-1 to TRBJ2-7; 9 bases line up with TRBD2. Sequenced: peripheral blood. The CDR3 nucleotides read TGCGCCAGCAGCTTGGTCGGGTTAGCGGGGGCCTACGAGCAGTACTTC. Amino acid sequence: CASSLVGLAGAYEQYF.